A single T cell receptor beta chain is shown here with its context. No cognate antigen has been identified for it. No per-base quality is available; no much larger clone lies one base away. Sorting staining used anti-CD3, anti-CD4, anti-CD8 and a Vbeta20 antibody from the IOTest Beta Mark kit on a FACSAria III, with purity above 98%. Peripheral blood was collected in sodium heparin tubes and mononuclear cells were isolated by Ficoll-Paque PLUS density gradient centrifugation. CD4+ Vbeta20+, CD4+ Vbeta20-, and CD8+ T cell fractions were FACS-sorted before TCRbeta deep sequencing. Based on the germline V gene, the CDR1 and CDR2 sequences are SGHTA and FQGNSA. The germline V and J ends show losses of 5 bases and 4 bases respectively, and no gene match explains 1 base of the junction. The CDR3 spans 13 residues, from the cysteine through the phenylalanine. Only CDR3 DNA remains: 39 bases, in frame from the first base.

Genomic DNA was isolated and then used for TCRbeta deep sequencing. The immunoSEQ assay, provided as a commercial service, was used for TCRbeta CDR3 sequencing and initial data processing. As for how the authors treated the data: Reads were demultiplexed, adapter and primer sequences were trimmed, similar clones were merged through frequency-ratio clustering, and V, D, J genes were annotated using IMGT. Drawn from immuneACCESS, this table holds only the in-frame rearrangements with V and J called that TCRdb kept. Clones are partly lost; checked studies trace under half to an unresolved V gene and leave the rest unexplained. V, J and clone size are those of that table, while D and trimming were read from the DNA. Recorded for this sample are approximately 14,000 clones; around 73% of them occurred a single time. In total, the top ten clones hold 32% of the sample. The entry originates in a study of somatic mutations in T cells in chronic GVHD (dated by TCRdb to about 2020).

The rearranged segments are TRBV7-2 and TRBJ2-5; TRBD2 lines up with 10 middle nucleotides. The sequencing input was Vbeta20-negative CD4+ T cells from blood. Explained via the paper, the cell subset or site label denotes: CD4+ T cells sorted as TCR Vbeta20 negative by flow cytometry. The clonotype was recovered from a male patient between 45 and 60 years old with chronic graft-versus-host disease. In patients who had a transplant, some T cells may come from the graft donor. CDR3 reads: CASSRTSGETQYF. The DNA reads TGTGCCAGCAGCCGGACTAGCGGAGAGACCCAGTACTTC.